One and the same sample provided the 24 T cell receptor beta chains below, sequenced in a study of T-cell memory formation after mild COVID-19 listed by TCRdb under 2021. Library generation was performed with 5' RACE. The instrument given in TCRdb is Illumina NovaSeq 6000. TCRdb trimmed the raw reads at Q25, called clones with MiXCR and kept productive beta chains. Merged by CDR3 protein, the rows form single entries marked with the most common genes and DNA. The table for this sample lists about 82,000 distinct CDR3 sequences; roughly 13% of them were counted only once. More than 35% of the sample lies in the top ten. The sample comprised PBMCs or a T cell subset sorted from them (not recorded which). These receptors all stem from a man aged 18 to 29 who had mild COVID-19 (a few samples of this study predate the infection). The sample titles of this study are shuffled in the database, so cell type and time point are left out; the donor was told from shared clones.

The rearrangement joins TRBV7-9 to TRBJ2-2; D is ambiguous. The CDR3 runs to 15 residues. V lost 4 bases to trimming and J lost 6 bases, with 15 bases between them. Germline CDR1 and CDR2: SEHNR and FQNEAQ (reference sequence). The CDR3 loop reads CASSSESTWPGELFF. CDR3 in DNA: TGTGCCAGCAGCTCCGAAAGTACATGGCCCGGGGAGCTGTTTTTT.

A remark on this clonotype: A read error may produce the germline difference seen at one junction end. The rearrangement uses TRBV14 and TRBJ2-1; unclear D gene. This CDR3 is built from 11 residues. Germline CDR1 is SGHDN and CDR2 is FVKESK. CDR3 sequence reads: CASSQDFWPSF. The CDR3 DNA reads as TGTGCCAGCAGCCAAGACTTCTGGCCATCCTTC.

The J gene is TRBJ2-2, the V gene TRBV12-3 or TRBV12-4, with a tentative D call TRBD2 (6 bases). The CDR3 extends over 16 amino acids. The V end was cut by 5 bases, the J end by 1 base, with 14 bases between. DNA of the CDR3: TGTGCCAGCAGTCTATGGGGGGACCTGAACACCGGGGAGCTGTTTTTT. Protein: CASSLWGDLNTGELFF.

CDR3 region: CASSLTGAPDTQYF. The CDR3 DNA reads TGTGCCAGCAGTCTCACGGGGGCCCCAGATACGCAGTATTTT. The chain carries TRBV27 and TRBJ2-3; either TRBD1 or TRBD2 may supply D (6 bases each). V was pared by 5 bases and J by 4 bases, with 13 bases between. The CDR3 is 14 amino acids. CDR1 MNHEY and CDR2 SMNVEV come from the germline V gene (reference sequence).

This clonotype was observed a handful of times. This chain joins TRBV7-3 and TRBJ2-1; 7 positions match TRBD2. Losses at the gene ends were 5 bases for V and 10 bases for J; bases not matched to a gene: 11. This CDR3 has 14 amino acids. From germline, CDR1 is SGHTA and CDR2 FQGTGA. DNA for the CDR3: TGTGCCAGCAGCCCACGACTAGCCTGGGGCGAGCAGTTCTTC. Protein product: CASSPRLAWGEQFF.

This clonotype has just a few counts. CDR3 in DNA: TGTGCCAGCAGCTTGGGACAGTACCAAGAGACCCAGTACTTC. This encodes CASSLGQYQETQYF. This chain uses TRBV7-6 with TRBJ2-5, with 7 bases fitting TRBD1. Germline CDR1 and CDR2: SGHVS and FNYEAQ. J gave up 0 bases and V 3 bases, and 1 base lay outside the gene matches. CDR3 size: 14 residues.

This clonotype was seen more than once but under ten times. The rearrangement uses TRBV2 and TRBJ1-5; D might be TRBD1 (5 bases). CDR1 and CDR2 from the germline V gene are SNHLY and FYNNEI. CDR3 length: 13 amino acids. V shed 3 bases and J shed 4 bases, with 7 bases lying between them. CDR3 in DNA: TGTGCCAGCAGTGAGGGGGAAAATCAGCCCCAGCATTTT. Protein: CASSEGENQPQHF.

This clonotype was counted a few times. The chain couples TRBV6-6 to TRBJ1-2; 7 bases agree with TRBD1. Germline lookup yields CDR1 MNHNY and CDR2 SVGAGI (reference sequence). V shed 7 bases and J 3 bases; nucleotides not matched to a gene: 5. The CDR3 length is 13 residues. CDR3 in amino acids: CASTGRGDYGYTF. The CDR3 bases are TGTGCCAGCACAGGCAGGGGGGACTATGGCTACACCTTC.

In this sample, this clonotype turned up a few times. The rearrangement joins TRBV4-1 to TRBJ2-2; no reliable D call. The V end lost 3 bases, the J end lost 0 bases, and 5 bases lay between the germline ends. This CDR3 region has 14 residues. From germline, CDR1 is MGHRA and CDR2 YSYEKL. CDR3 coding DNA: TGCGCCAGCAGCCACAGGTCGAACACCGGGGAGCTGTTTTTT. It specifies CASSHRSNTGELFF.

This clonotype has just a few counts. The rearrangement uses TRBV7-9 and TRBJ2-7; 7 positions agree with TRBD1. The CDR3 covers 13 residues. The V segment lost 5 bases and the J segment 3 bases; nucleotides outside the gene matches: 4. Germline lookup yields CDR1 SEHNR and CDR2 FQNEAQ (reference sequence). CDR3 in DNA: TGTGCCAGCAGCCCGAGGACAGGCTACGAGCAGTACGTC. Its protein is CASSPRTGYEQYV.

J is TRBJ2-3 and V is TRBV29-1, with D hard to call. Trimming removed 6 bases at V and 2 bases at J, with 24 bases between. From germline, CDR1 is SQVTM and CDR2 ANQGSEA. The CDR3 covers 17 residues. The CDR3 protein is CSVAADWPEAPTDTQYF. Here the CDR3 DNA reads TGCAGCGTAGCTGCGGATTGGCCCGAAGCACCCACAGATACGCAGTATTTT.

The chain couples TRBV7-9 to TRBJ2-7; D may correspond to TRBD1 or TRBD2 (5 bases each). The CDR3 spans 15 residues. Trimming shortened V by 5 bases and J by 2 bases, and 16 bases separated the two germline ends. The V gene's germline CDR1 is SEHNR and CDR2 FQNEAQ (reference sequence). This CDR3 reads CASSPPGPAAYEQYF. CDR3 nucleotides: TGTGCCAGCAGCCCGCCGGGGCCTGCGGCCTACGAGCAGTACTTC.

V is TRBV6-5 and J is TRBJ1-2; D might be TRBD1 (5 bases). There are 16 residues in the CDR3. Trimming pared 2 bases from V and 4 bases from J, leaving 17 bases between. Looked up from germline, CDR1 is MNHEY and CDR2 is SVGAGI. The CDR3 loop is CASSYKVPSGPYGYTF. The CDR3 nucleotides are TGTGCCAGCAGTTACAAGGTCCCTTCGGGGCCCTATGGCTACACCTTC.

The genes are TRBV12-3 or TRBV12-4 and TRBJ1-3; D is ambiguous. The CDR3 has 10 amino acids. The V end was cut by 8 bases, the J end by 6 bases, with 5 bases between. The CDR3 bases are TGTGCCAGCGGCGTAAACACCATATATTTT. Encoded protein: CASGVNTIYF.

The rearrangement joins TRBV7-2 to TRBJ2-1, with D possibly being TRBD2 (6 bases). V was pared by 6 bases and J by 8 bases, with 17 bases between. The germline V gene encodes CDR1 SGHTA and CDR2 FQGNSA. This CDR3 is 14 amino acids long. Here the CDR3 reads CASRSPGTSDEQFF. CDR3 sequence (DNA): TGTGCCAGCAGGTCGCCCGGGACTTCGGATGAGCAGTTCTTC.

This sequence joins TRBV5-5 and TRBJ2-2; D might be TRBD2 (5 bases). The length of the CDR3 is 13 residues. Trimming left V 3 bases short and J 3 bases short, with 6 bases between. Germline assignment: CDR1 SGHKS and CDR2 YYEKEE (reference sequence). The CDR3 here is CASSSEDTGELFF. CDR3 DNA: TGTGCCAGCAGCTCGGAGGACACCGGGGAGCTGTTTTTT.

CDR3: CASSPGTGGFEQYF. The DNA of the CDR3 is TGTGCCAGCAGCCCCGGGACAGGGGGCTTCGAGCAGTACTTC. The chain joins TRBV7-2 to TRBJ2-7, with TRBD1 matching over 12 bases. Looked up from germline, CDR1 is SGHTA and CDR2 is FQGNSA. CDR3 length equals 14 residues. With V trimmed by 5 bases and J by 6 bases, 5 bases remained unmatched.

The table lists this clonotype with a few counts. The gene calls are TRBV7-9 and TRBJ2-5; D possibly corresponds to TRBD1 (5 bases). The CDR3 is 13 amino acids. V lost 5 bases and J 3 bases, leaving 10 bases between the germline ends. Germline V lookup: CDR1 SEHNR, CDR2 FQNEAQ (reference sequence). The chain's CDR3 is CASSGAVKETQYF. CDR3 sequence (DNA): TGTGCCAGCAGCGGGGCAGTCAAAGAGACCCAGTACTTC.

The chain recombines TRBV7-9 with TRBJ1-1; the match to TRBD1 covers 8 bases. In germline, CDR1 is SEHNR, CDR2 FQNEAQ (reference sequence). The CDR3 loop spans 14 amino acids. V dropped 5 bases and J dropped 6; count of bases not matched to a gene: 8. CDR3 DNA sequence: TGTGCCAGCAGCACCGGGACAGGATTTTCTGAAGCTTTCTTT. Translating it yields CASSTGTGFSEAFF.

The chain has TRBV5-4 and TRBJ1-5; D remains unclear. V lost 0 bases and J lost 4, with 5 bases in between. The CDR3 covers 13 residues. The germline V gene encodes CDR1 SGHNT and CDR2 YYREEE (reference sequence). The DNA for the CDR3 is TGTGCCAGCAGCTTGGGGGAGAATCAGCCCCAGCATTTT. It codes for CASSLGENQPQHF.

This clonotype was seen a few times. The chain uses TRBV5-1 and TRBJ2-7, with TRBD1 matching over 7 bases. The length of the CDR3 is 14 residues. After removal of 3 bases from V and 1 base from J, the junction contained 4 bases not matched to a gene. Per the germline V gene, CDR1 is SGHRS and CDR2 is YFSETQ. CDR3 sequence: CASSSLTGSYEQYF. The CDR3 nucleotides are TGCGCCAGCAGCTCATTGACAGGGTCCTACGAGCAGTACTTC.

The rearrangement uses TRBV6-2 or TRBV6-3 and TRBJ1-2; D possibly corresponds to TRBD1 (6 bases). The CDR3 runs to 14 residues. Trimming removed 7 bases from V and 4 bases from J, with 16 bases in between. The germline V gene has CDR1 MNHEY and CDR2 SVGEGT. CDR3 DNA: TGTGCCAGCACCTACATGGGGGCTGGCTATGGCTACACCTTC. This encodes CASTYMGAGYGYTF.

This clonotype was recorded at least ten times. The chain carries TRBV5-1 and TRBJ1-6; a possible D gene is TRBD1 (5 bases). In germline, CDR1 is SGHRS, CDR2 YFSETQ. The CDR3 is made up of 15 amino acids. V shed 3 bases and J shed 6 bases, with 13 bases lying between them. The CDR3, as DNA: TGCGCCAGCAGCTCCCGCAGGGCCCGTAATTCACCCCTCCACTTT. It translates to CASSSRRARNSPLHF.

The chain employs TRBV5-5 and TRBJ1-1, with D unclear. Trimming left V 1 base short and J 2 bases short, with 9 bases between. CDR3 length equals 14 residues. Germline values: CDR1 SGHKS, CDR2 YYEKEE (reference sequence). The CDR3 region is CASSLRQINTEAFF. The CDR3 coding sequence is TGTGCCAGCAGCTTGCGTCAGATCAACACTGAAGCTTTCTTT.